Here is one TCR beta chain with its context. Its target antigen remains unknown. Sequencing used a NextSeq 550. The Human TCR Profiling Kit (MiLaboratory) was used to make UMI-labeled 5' RACE TRB cDNA libraries. The full amount of extracted RNA was used for cDNA synthesis, and the full amount of resulting cDNA was used for PCR amplification. Libraries were prepared in parallel with an identical number of PCR cycles. In the authors' own workflow: About 48,000 +/- 9,800 unique UMI-labeled TRB cDNA molecules per library were extracted with MIGEC and MiXCR, with at least two reads per UMI required. On average, each library contained approximately 40,000 +/- 10,000 functional in-frame TRB CDR3 nucleotide clonotypes without stop codons. After downsampling to 5000 UMI-labeled TRB molecules per sample, diversity metrics, including normalized Shannon-Wiener and Chao1, were computed in VDJtools. VDJtools was used to calculate clonotype-size-weighted physicochemical properties of the central five CDR3 residues, namely interaction energy, strength, volume and Kidera factor 4. One entry per CDR3 protein sequence results from the TCRdb reprocessing of the reads, with DNA left out. For this entry, the V and J calls and clone size follow TCRdb and not the study's own pipeline. The sample's clone listing holds just under 90,000 distinct CDR3 sequences. The ten largest clones add up to less than 0.85% of the sample.

The data derive from a study of CXCR3-negative and CXCR3-positive naive CD8 T cells (dated 2019 in TCRdb). Describing the broader study: In total, roughly 140 million TRB reads were obtained, which works out to roughly 1.5 +/- 0.3 million reads per library. Data from fewer than 12 donors, pooled across two independent experiments, went into the diversity and physicochemical repertoire analyses. The TRBV-TRBJ cluster analysis covered naive subsets from about 5 donors and memory cells from 3 donors.

For each CD8+ T cell subset, flow sorting was done in triplicate, and a few hundred thousand cells per subset went directly into RLT lysis buffer. To exclude memory contaminants, naive CD8+ T cells were stringently defined as CD45RO-CCR7+CD27+CD95-. Standard density gradient centrifugation was used to isolate peripheral blood mononuclear cells from buffy coats. A FACSAria III was used to flow-sort naive CD8+ T cells into CXCR3-negative and CXCR3-positive populations. An RNeasy Mini Kit was used to extract total RNA from the sorted cells. What the work shows at the level of the full study, not this receptor alone: Because CXCR3 expression was partially decreased after cryopreservation, freshly isolated PBMCs were used for most assays. TRBV-TRBJ usage was similar between naive CXCR3-negative and CXCR3-positive cells from the same donor, while memory cells showed distinct patterns. Because surface CD5, which has been linked to self-reactivity in mice, was comparable between naive subsets, TCR interaction strength was also inferred from TRB CDR3 physicochemical properties. Comparably high repertoire diversity was found in both naive subsets, whereas much lower repertoire diversity was found in memory CD8+ T cells. Compared with CXCR3-negative naive cells, CXCR3-positive naive cells had TRB CDR3s with higher hydrophobicity (lower Kidera factor 4), lower energy, and higher strength and volume indices.

The CDR3 has 18 amino acids, counting the end cysteine and phenylalanine. There is no recorded DNA. The source is a human donor in good health. Some clones in this sample may be carry-over from other donors' samples. The rearranged chain carries TRBV21-1 and TRBJ2-3; TCRdb picks TRBD2, but there is no DNA to check that call. TRBV21-1 is a recognized pseudogene. The sample consisted of naive CXCR3+ CD8+ T cells from blood. In the paper's terms, the cell subset or site label means: CD45RO-CCR7+CD27+CD95- naive CD8+ T cells expressing CXCR3 (TNR3+). The CDR3 region: CASSKDTGTSYSTDTQYF.